The 2 T cell receptor beta chains listed next were all sequenced from one sample in a study of blood T cells in healthy people across ages (dated by TCRdb to about 2015). The receptor library was made with 5' RACE. Sequencing was performed on an Illumina HiSeq 2500. A second PCR of roughly 7 to 12 cycles was run with a J-beta primer mix and a sample-barcoded 5' primer. The raw public reads went through TCRdb reprocessing: fastp at Q25, MiXCR clone calling, in-frame beta chains kept. Every CDR3 protein is listed once, alongside the most common genes and DNA of its rows. The sample yields about 1,400,000 distinct CDR3 sequences; 45% to 70% were counted once. The ten largest account for more than 6% of the sample. Sequencing input: blood. The receptors come from a man aged 18 to 30 in good health.

This clonotype was picked up a small number of times. The chain combines TRBV28 with TRBJ2-5, with no clear D. Germline V lookup: CDR1 MDHEN, CDR2 SYDVKM. V lost 6 bases to trimming and J lost 5 bases, with 13 bases between them. This CDR3 has 13 residues. The CDR3 is CASSPRATETQYF. The DNA of the CDR3 is TGTGCCAGCAGCCCTCGGGCCACGGAGACCCAGTACTTC.

The rearrangement uses TRBV4-1 and TRBJ2-4; D is ambiguous. The closer fit of TRBJ2-7 to the DNA end suggests the J call may be wrong. The CDR3 extends over 13 amino acids. Looked up from germline, CDR1 is MGHRA and CDR2 is YSYEKL. CDR3: CASSHYFSYEQYF. The CDR3 DNA reads as TGCGCCAGCAGCCATTACTTCTCCTACGAGCAGTACTTC.